This T cell receptor (beta chain) is from a study of TIL therapy for anti-PD-1-resistant metastatic lung cancer. About the study: Tumors were harvested before any PD-1/PD-L1 blockade. Findings and caveats of the study: This highly selected cohort may not generalize to typical lung cancer patients.

About this clone itself: Antigen unknown.

Germline V CDR1 and CDR2: MNHEY, SMNVEV (reference sequence). The V segment lost 6 bases and the J segment 4 bases; nucleotides outside the gene matches: 5. This CDR3 is built from 14 residues. The libraries were made with immunoSEQ v3. Generated by immunoSEQ multiplex PCR, the TCRdb table keeps only in-frame clones and is missing some. This repertoire shows about 43,000 clones, 65% to 80% found once; its top ten account for approximately 15%. Stated time point: pre-treatment sample, taken before nivolumab and TIL therapy. Enrollment ran from October 2017 to early 2020. The chain joins TRBV27 to TRBJ1-4; 7 bases align to TRBD1. The source material was blood, sampled at baseline. The clonotype comes from a man between 65 and 85 years old with non-small cell lung cancer. CDR3 sequence: CASRQTGNNEKLFF. CDR3 coding DNA: TGTGCCAGCAGACAGACAGGGAATAATGAAAAACTGTTTTTT. Combining the CDR3 with reference TRBV27 and TRBJ1-4 gives the whole variable domain EAQVTQNPRYLITVTGKKLTVTCSQNMNHEYMSWYRQDPGLGLRQIYYSMNVEVTDKGDVPEGYKVSRKEKRNFPLILESPSPNQTSLYFCASRQTGNNEKLFFGSGTQLSVL.